This entry lists 23 T cell receptor beta chains sequenced from one sample in a study of post-analysis software for immune sequencing data. The study's findings and limits: Patients had higher frequencies than controls of four to six TRBV segments, including TRBV5-6, TRBV5-1 and TRBV20-1.

No antigen has been identified for these receptors. TCR beta libraries were prepared from cDNA with unique molecular identifiers. TCRdb reanalysed the PCR reads using MiXCR and keeps one entry per CDR3 protein. The data show more than 500,000 distinct CDR3 sequences, roughly 34% seen once. Material: blood. The receptors stem from a girl aged 2 to 17 with multiple sclerosis.

With respect to this clonotype: This may stem from a read error, because a much larger clone lies one nucleotide away. The chain carries TRBV20-1 and TRBJ2-1; D unclear. V lost 6 bases and J 13 bases, leaving 22 bases between the germline ends. From germline, CDR1 is DFQATT and CDR2 SNEGSKA (reference sequence). This CDR3 contains 13 residues. The chain's CDR3 is CSALPQLEETQFF. In DNA form, the CDR3 reads TGCAGTGCCCTCCCGCAGCTTGAAGAGACCCAGTTCTTC.

This clonotype appeared many times. J is TRBJ2-7 and V is TRBV10-3; 10 bases align to TRBD2. CDR1 ENHRY and CDR2 SYGVKD come from the germline V gene. The CDR3 loop spans 16 amino acids. V shed 2 bases and J 0 bases; nucleotides not matched to a gene: 4. CDR3 DNA sequence: TGTGCCATCAGTGAGGGACTAGCGGACCTCTCCTACGAGCAGTACTTC. Translation: CAISEGLADLSYEQYF.

The J gene is TRBJ1-2, the V gene TRBV9; D may be TRBD1 (5 bases). V lost 3 bases and J 3 bases, leaving 9 bases between the germline ends. CDR1 is SGDLS, CDR2 YYNGEE, per germline. This CDR3 comprises 13 residues. CDR3 in amino acids: CASSEATDYGYTF. CDR3 nucleotide sequence: TGTGCCAGCAGCGAGGCGACAGACTATGGCTACACCTTC.

This clonotype was detected a few times. The chain carries TRBV12-3 or TRBV12-4 and TRBJ2-3, with TRBD2 identical over 15 bases. V lost 0 bases to trimming and J lost 5 bases; unmatched junction nucleotides: 15. This CDR3 is 21 amino acids long. This CDR3 reads CASSLAQGLAGGRFSGDTQYF. CDR3 DNA sequence: TGTGCCAGCAGTTTAGCGCAAGGACTAGCGGGGGGGCGATTTTCGGGAGATACGCAGTATTTT.

This chain joins TRBV12-3 or TRBV12-4 and TRBJ2-7; TRBD1 is a possible D gene (6 bases). The CDR3 loop spans 15 amino acids. Trimming removed 1 base at V and 4 bases at J, with 14 bases between. The CDR3 here is CASSLGGRGEYEQYF. In DNA form, the CDR3 reads TGTGCCAGCAGTTTAGGTGGCAGGGGAGAGTACGAGCAGTACTTC.

This chain connects TRBV4-2 to TRBJ2-2, with TRBD2 matching over 8 bases. Per germline, CDR1 LGHNA and CDR2 YNFKEQ. The CDR3 consists of 16 residues. The trim removed 4 bases at V and 1 base at J, leaving 5 bases unmatched. The CDR3 spells CASSLNAGGNTGELFF. CDR3 coding DNA: TGTGCCAGCAGCCTAAACGCGGGGGGGAACACCGGGGAGCTGTTTTTT.

This clonotype was seen a few times. The chain has TRBV7-2 and TRBJ1-4; 9 nucleotides align to TRBD1. J lost 8 bases, V lost 3 bases, and 7 bases had no gene match. CDR1 SGHTA and CDR2 FQGNSA come from the germline V gene. The CDR3 extends over 15 amino acids. The CDR3 is CASSLDRGRYEKLFF. The CDR3 DNA is TGTGCCAGCAGCTTGGACAGGGGACGGTACGAAAAACTGTTTTTT.

This clonotype was picked up a small number of times. This chain connects TRBV12-3 or TRBV12-4 to TRBJ1-5, with D tentatively TRBD1 (6 bases). This CDR3 region has 16 residues. The germline V and J ends were trimmed by 1 base and 2 bases, with 12 bases remaining between them. The DNA of the CDR3 is TGTGCCAGCAGTTTAGGGGGGGCCGTCGGCAATCAGCCCCAGCATTTT. Translation gives CASSLGGAVGNQPQHF.

This clonotype appeared a single time. The junction shows a germline mismatch at one end, possibly a read error. The chain is built from TRBV7-8 and TRBJ2-5; D assignment may be TRBD1 or TRBD2 (6 bases each). The assigned J gene may be wrong: the sequence end matches TRBJ2-7 better. The CDR3 contains 14 residues. CDR1 and CDR2 (germline): SGHVS, FQNEAQ. CDR3 bases: TGTGCCGGCAGCTTAGTCCTAGGGGGGTACGAGCAGTACTTC. Amino acid sequence: CAGSLVLGGYEQYF.

This rearrangement joins TRBV10-2 to TRBJ2-3; D may be TRBD2 (5 bases). Trimming removed 7 bases from V and 0 bases from J, with 8 bases in between. CDR3 length: 13 residues. Germline V lookup: CDR1 WSHSY, CDR2 SAAADI. The CDR3 bases are TGCGCCAGCATTGGCGGGAGCACAGATACGCAGTATTTT. It specifies CASIGGSTDTQYF.

The chain combines TRBV5-6 with TRBJ1-5, with D hard to call. Per germline, CDR1 SGHDT and CDR2 YYEEEE. The CDR3 consists of 15 residues. V was pared by 1 base and J by 7 bases, with 15 bases between. CDR3 sequence: CASSLKPRSGQPQHF. CDR3 nucleotide sequence: TGTGCCAGCAGCTTGAAGCCAAGGTCGGGGCAGCCCCAGCATTTT.

The rearrangement links TRBV20-1 to TRBJ1-1; 8 bases agree with TRBD1. Trimming at V came to 0 bases and at J to 4 bases, leaving 4 bases not matched to a gene. The CDR3 is 14 amino acids. The germline V gene encodes CDR1 DFQATT and CDR2 SNEGSKA (reference sequence). CDR3 region: CSARDSQGATEAFF. Written as DNA, the CDR3 is TGCAGTGCTAGAGACAGCCAGGGGGCCACTGAAGCTTTCTTT.

The chain couples TRBV20-1 to TRBJ2-7, with TRBD2 matching over 8 bases. V lost 0 bases, J lost 0 bases, and 4 bases stayed unmatched. This CDR3 contains 15 residues. Per the germline V gene, CDR1 is DFQATT and CDR2 is SNEGSKA (reference sequence). The CDR3, as DNA: TGCAGTGCTAGAGATCCTGCGGGGGGCTCCTACGAGCAGTACTTC. It specifies CSARDPAGGSYEQYF.

The table lists this clonotype with many counts. This chain links TRBV7-3 with TRBJ2-1, with D perhaps matching TRBD1 or TRBD2 (5 bases each). V dropped 1 base and J dropped 9 bases, with 10 bases sitting between them. The length of the CDR3 is 13 residues. Germline V lookup: CDR1 SGHTA, CDR2 FQGTGA. CDR3 DNA sequence: TGTGCCAGCAGCTTAATGGGACGCGGTGAGCAGTTCTTC. Protein: CASSLMGRGEQFF.

This clonotype has only a few counts. The chain has TRBV9 and TRBJ2-7, with D possibly matching TRBD1 (5 bases). This CDR3 is built from 15 residues. V shed 0 bases and J shed 5 bases, with 15 bases lying between them. Germline-derived CDR1 and CDR2 are SGDLS and YYNGEE. The CDR3 loop is CASSVDGAKTDEQYF. CDR3 sequence (DNA): TGTGCCAGCAGCGTAGATGGGGCCAAAACGGACGAGCAGTACTTC.

This clonotype was picked up a small number of times. The V and J genes are TRBV9 and TRBJ1-1; D is perhaps TRBD1 (6 bases). Trimming shortened V by 3 bases and J by 5 bases, and 11 bases separated the two germline ends. The CDR3 is 13 amino acids. Per germline, CDR1 SGDLS and CDR2 YYNGEE. CDR3 sequence (DNA): TGTGCCAGCAGCGAATCAGGGGTGACTGAAGCTTTCTTT. Its protein product is CASSESGVTEAFF.

The chain carries TRBV10-3 and TRBJ2-7, with a weak D call TRBD2 (5 bases). Germline loops: CDR1 ENHRY, CDR2 SYGVKD. V was shortened by 5 bases and J by 10 bases, with 18 bases between the two germline ends. CDR3 size: 13 residues. The chain's CDR3 is CAISSETEGTQYF. In DNA, the CDR3 is TGTGCCATCAGTTCGGAGACCGAGGGCACCCAGTACTTC.

This sequence joins TRBV5-1 and TRBJ2-2, with 8 bases that match TRBD2. CDR1 and CDR2 from the germline V gene are SGHRS and YFSETQ. J was trimmed by 5 bases and V by 5 bases; bases with no gene match: 8. The CDR3 is 15 amino acids. The CDR3: CASRKTGGRTGELFF. For the CDR3, the DNA is TGCGCCAGCAGGAAGACGGGGGGGCGAACCGGGGAGCTGTTTTTT.

This clonotype was recorded a few times. The chain is built from TRBV6-6 and TRBJ2-7, with D tentatively TRBD1 (6 bases). The CDR3 totals 14 residues. Between the trimmed V and J ends, which lost 0 bases and 6 bases, there was a span of 12 bases. CDR1 is MNHNY and CDR2 is SVGAGI in the germline V gene (reference sequence). CDR3 protein: CASSYSRGFGEQYF. DNA of the CDR3: TGTGCCAGCAGTTACTCGAGGGGGTTCGGCGAGCAGTACTTC.

The chain recombines TRBV29-1 with TRBJ1-2; D unclear. The CDR3 is made up of 12 amino acids. V lost 4 bases to trimming and J lost 1 base, with 7 bases between them. Germline loops: CDR1 SQVTM, CDR2 ANQGSEA. CDR3 in amino acids: CSVAPLNYGYTF. DNA of the CDR3: TGCAGCGTTGCCCCACTTAACTATGGCTACACCTTC. The full variable domain, with the rest looked up from reference TRBV29-1 and TRBJ1-2, is SAVISQKPSRDICQRGTSLTIQCQVDSQVTMMFWYRQQPGQSLTLIATANQGSEATYESGFVIDKFPISRPNLTFSTLTVSNMSPEDSSIYLCSVAPLNYGYTFGSGTRLTVV.

The V and J genes are TRBV20-1 and TRBJ2-3; 9 positions match TRBD2. In germline, CDR1 is DFQATT, CDR2 SNEGSKA (reference sequence). The CDR3 length is 17 residues. The trim removed 5 bases at V and 4 bases at J, leaving 16 bases unmatched. For the CDR3, the DNA is TGCAGTGCTGCAGTGCGCGGGGGGGCAATCGTCCCAGATACGCAGTATTTT. This sequence encodes CSAAVRGGAIVPDTQYF.

This rearrangement joins TRBV12-3 or TRBV12-4 to TRBJ1-5; 9 bases match TRBD1. The V and J ends lost 4 bases and 6 bases, in that order; junction bases with no gene match: 7. There are 15 residues in the CDR3. CDR3 sequence: CASSWDREAGQPQHF. CDR3 sequence (DNA): TGTGCCAGCAGTTGGGACAGGGAGGCCGGTCAGCCCCAGCATTTT.

This clonotype was counted between two and nine times. J is TRBJ2-1 and V is TRBV29-1, with 7 bases lining up with TRBD2. This CDR3 contains 17 residues. Per the germline V gene, CDR1 is SQVTM and CDR2 is ANQGSEA. V dropped 6 bases and J dropped 2; count of bases not matched to a gene: 16. CDR3 bases: TGCAGCGTAGACCGAGCGGGGCAGGCCGCAACCTACAATGAGCAGTTCTTC. Translated: CSVDRAGQAATYNEQFF.